This TCR beta chain comes out of a study of T cell responses to AZD1222 COVID-19 vaccine. This CDR3 has 13 amino acids. V lost 2 bases, J lost 3 bases, and 5 bases lay in between. Per the germline V gene, CDR1 is MNHNS and CDR2 is SASEGT. The assay was immunoSEQ multiplex PCR, and TCRdb's table has in-frame clones only and misses some. The sample contains 200,000 to 250,000 clones, about 94% of which appear only once. The rearrangement joins TRBV6-1 to TRBJ1-5; no clear D gene. This receptor was taken from an adult who received the MenACWY meningococcal vaccine as a control. The sequenced sample was peripheral blood, obtained 28 days after the second dose of the MenACWY control vaccine. In nucleotides, the CDR3 is TGTGCCAGCAGTGAAAACACCAATCAGCCCCAGCATTTT. It codes for CASSENTNQPQHF.